The T cell receptor beta chain under discussion was sequenced for a study of blood T cell repertoires in COVID-19. Study background: Whether acute or convalescent, the COVID-19 samples came from the United States, Italy and Spain.

Assay: immunoSEQ multiplex PCR; the TCRdb copy retains only in-frame clones and omits some. The table has 470,000 or so clones, 70% to 90% seen once; the top ten hold approximately 2%. Which cohort a participant joined came from the clinical history participants gave. The material sequenced was PBMCs or T cells enriched from blood (not recorded which). The receptor comes from a woman between 18 and 29 years old with acute COVID-19.

Here the CDR3 DNA reads TGTGCCAGCAGCCTTAACCCGACAGCAACTAATGAAAAACTGTTTTTT. Residues: CASSLNPTATNEKLFF. The chain recombines TRBV5-5 with TRBJ1-4, with D perhaps TRBD1 (5 bases). The CDR3 is 16 residues long. V dropped 4 bases and J dropped 0 bases, with 13 bases sitting between them. Germline assignment: CDR1 SGHKS and CDR2 YYEKEE (reference sequence).